This T cell receptor (beta chain) was sequenced for a study of blood T cell repertoires in COVID-19. For the study at large: COVID-19 samples collected from the United States, Italy and Spain covered acute and convalescent phases.

CDR3 length equals 16 residues. Germline V lookup: CDR1 SGHKS, CDR2 YYEKEE (reference sequence). Notes on this clone: At one end, the junction sequence differs from germline, possibly due to a read error. The sample carries other DNA sequences with the same CDR3.

As handled by the study authors: Cell counts per sample came from amplifying reference gene primers. Produced via immunoSEQ multiplex PCR; TCRdb's table is partial and in-frame only. V, J and clone size were drawn from that table, and D and trimming were deduced from the DNA. The table shows about 26,000 clones, with 92% occurring only once. Material for sequencing was peripheral blood. The sequence came from a human donor in a cohort sampled during active COVID-19. The chain carries TRBV5-5 and TRBJ2-2, with D perhaps TRBD1 (6 bases). CDR3 bases: TGTGCTAGCAGCCCCAGACAGGTATCCAACACCGGGGAGCTGTTTTTT. It translates to CASSPRQVSNTGELFF. The complete variable domain, with remaining parts taken from reference TRBV5-5 and TRBJ2-2, reads DAGVTQSPTHLIKTRGQQVTLRCSPISGHKSVSWYQQVLGQGPQFIFQYYEKEERGRGNFPDRFSARQFPNYSSELNVNALLLGDSALYLCASSPRQVSNTGELFFGEGSRLTVL.